This entry lists 19 T cell receptor beta chains sequenced from one sample in a study of blood T cell repertoires in COVID-19 (TCRdb year 2020). The method behind the library was the immunoSEQ multiplex PCR assay. Drawn from immuneACCESS, this table holds only the in-frame rearrangements with V and J called that TCRdb kept. Clones are partly lost; checked studies trace under half to an unresolved V gene and leave the rest unexplained. In all, the sample holds some 190,000 clones, and about nine tenths of those were seen once. The ten largest clonotypes hold 1.1% of the sample. Source material: peripheral blood. The receptors stem from a young man with acute or convalescent COVID-19.

This chain links TRBV7-9 with TRBJ2-3; a weak D match, TRBD1 (6 bases). V gave up 5 bases and J gave up 0 bases, with 12 bases separating them. Looked up from germline, CDR1 is SEHNR and CDR2 is FQNEAQ (reference sequence). The CDR3 runs to 15 residues. The CDR3 sequence: CASSAGGQSTDTQYF. CDR3 coding DNA: TGTGCCAGCAGCGCAGGCGGACAGAGCACAGATACGCAGTATTTT.

This clone was seen only a few times. This chain uses TRBV6-5 with TRBJ1-6; D might be TRBD1 (6 bases). Germline V lookup: CDR1 MNHEY, CDR2 SVGAGI. V shed 6 bases and J shed 6 bases, with 12 bases lying between them. This CDR3 has 14 amino acids. The CDR3 DNA follows: TGTGCCAGCAGCCAAACAGGGCCTAATTCACCCCTCCACTTT. It translates to CASSQTGPNSPLHF.

The chain recombines TRBV5-1 with TRBJ1-4; D is unclear. Germline CDR1 is SGHRS and CDR2 is YFSETQ. The CDR3 has 15 amino acids. Trimming removed 0 bases at V and 5 bases at J, with 11 bases between. The CDR3 DNA follows: TGCGCCAGCAGCTTGGTGGCGGGCCCAAATGAAAAACTGTTTTTT. Protein product: CASSLVAGPNEKLFF. Supplemented by reference TRBV5-1 and TRBJ1-4, the full variable domain reads KAGVTQTPRYLIKTRGQQVTLSCSPISGHRSVSWYQQTPGQGLQFLFEYFSETQRNKGNFPGRFSGRQFSNSRSEMNVSTLELGDSALYLCASSLVAGPNEKLFFGSGTQLSVL.

This clone was recorded only once. The V and J genes are TRBV5-6 and TRBJ1-5; D is possibly TRBD1 (5 bases). Germline CDR1 and CDR2: SGHDT and YYEEEE. The CDR3 covers 18 residues. The V end was cut by 4 bases, the J end by 1 base, with 21 bases between. In nucleotides, the CDR3 is TGTGCCAGCAGCGCGGGGCGGTGGCCGGAAGACAGCAATCAGCCCCAGCATTTT. It is translated as CASSAGRWPEDSNQPQHF.

CDR3 protein: CASSRGQGMTNSPLHF. CDR3 nucleotides: TGTGCCAGCAGCCGTGGACAGGGTATGACAAATTCACCCCTCCACTTT. The V call is TRBV28, the J call TRBJ1-6, with 8 bases aligning to TRBD1. CDR1 is MDHEN, CDR2 SYDVKM, per germline. J gave up 7 bases and V 6 bases, and 11 bases lay outside the gene matches. The CDR3 contains 16 residues.

This clone was counted once. V is TRBV2 and J is TRBJ2-2; TRBD2 might be the D (5 bases). The CDR3 sequence is 13 residues long. Trimming cost V 6 bases and J 4 bases, with 9 bases left between them. The germline V gene encodes CDR1 SNHLY and CDR2 FYNNEI. This CDR3 reads CASSGDSTGELFF. The CDR3 nucleotides are TGTGCCAGCAGCGGGGATTCCACCGGGGAGCTGTTTTTT.

This clone came up once. DNA of the CDR3: TGTGCCAGCAGGGGCAACAGGGAGAAGATGAACGAGCAGTACTTC. It codes for CASRGNREKMNEQYF. The chain joins TRBV2 to TRBJ2-7; tentatively, D is TRBD1 (6 bases). The V and J ends lost 6 bases and 5 bases respectively, with 20 bases between them. Germline lookup yields CDR1 SNHLY and CDR2 FYNNEI. This CDR3 has 15 amino acids. Supplemented by reference TRBV2 and TRBJ2-7, the full variable domain reads EPEVTQTPSHQVTQMGQEVILRCVPISNHLYFYWYRQILGQKVEFLVSFYNNEISEKSEIFDDQFSVERPDGSNFTLKIRSTKLEDSAMYFCASRGNREKMNEQYFGPGTRLTVT.

The count of this clone is one. The chain uses TRBV19 and TRBJ1-1; D is unclear. V lost 3 bases and J lost 6, with 14 bases in between. The germline gives CDR1 LNHDA, CDR2 SQIVND (reference sequence). This CDR3 has 14 amino acids. CDR3 nucleotides: TGTGCCAGTAGTATCGGGGTTATGGGATCTGAAGCTTTCTTT. Residues: CASSIGVMGSEAFF.

This clone was seen just once. The chain links TRBV9 to TRBJ1-1, with D possibly matching TRBD1 (5 bases). CDR1 and CDR2 (germline): SGDLS, YYNGEE. V was shortened by 4 bases and J by 1 base, with 11 bases between the two germline ends. The CDR3 is made up of 14 amino acids. CDR3 nucleotides: TGTGCCAGCAGCTTAATTGGACAGAACACTGAAGCTTTCTTT. Protein: CASSLIGQNTEAFF.

This clone was seen a single time. The chain recombines TRBV10-1 with TRBJ2-2; 9 bases fit TRBD1. This CDR3 is 14 amino acids long. J lost 4 bases, V lost 10 bases, and 7 bases had no gene match. The germline gives CDR1 WNHNN, CDR2 SYGVQD (reference sequence). CDR3 coding DNA: TGCGCCAACCGACAGGGGGGTAGCACCGGGGAGCTGTTTTTT. Amino acids: CANRQGGSTGELFF.

This chain joins TRBV5-4 and TRBJ2-7; perhaps TRBD2 as D (6 bases). Germline-derived CDR1 and CDR2 are SGHNT and YYREEE (reference sequence). This CDR3 is built from 14 residues. The V end was cut by 5 bases, the J end by 0 bases, with 12 bases between. CDR3 nucleotide sequence: TGTGCCAGCAGTGCAAGCGGGCCCTCCTACGAGCAGTACTTC. Translation: CASSASGPSYEQYF.

The V call is TRBV28, the J call TRBJ1-3; D may be TRBD1 (6 bases). Germline V lookup: CDR1 MDHEN, CDR2 SYDVKM. V was pared by 4 bases and J by 0 bases, with 16 bases between. The CDR3 runs to 17 residues. The CDR3 DNA follows: TGTGCCAGCAGTTCGGCTACCAGGGGACGCTCTGGAAACACCATATATTTT. Protein product: CASSSATRGRSGNTIYF. Combining the CDR3 with reference TRBV28 and TRBJ1-3 gives the whole variable domain DVKVTQSSRYLVKRTGEKVFLECVQDMDHENMFWYRQDPGLGLRLIYFSYDVKMKEKGDIPEGYSVSREKKERFSLILESASTNQTSMYLCASSSATRGRSGNTIYFGEGSWLTVV.

V and J are TRBV15 and TRBJ1-3, with D unclear. The CDR3 runs 15 residues. Between the trimmed V and J ends, which lost 0 bases and 0 bases, there was a span of 6 bases. Germline V gene sequence: CDR1 LNHNV, CDR2 YYDKDF (reference sequence). CDR3 DNA sequence: TGTGCCACCAGCAGAGATCTATCCTCTGGAAACACCATATATTTT. It codes for CATSRDLSSGNTIYF.

The chain uses TRBV24-1 and TRBJ2-5, with TRBD2 identical over 7 bases. The length of the CDR3 is 13 residues. With 6 bases clipped from V and 5 bases from J, the junction kept 5 bases outside the gene matches. Per the germline V gene, CDR1 is KGHDR and CDR2 is SFDVKD. The DNA of the CDR3 is TGTGCCACCAGTCTTTCCGGGAGGGAGACCCAGTACTTC. It is translated as CATSLSGRETQYF.

This clone appeared many times. This chain connects TRBV15 to TRBJ1-5; 8 positions agree with TRBD1. Germline V gene sequence: CDR1 LNHNV, CDR2 YYDKDF (reference sequence). Unmatched junction bases numbered 10, after V lost 5 bases and J lost 7 bases. This CDR3 is 15 amino acids long. The CDR3 DNA reads TGTGCCACCAGCTGGGACACAGGGGGGGGACAGCCCCAGCATTTT. Protein sequence: CATSWDTGGGQPQHF.

The genes are TRBV30 and TRBJ2-1; 7 bases line up with TRBD2. V trimming: 0 bases; J trimming: 14 bases; junction bases outside the gene matches: 10. The CDR3 covers 13 residues. Germline lookup yields CDR1 GTSNPN and CDR2 SVGIG (reference sequence). CDR3 sequence: CAWSVGQLAEEFF. For the CDR3, the DNA is TGTGCCTGGAGTGTAGGTCAGCTAGCGGAGGAGTTCTTC.

This sequence joins TRBV4-1 and TRBJ2-3; 8 bases map to TRBD2. Germline V gene data show CDR1 as MGHRA and CDR2 as YSYEKL. Trimming removed 0 bases from V and 2 bases from J; junction bases left unmatched: 7. There are 17 residues in the CDR3. CDR3 region: CASSQELAGKITDTQYF. The CDR3 nucleotides are TGCGCCAGCAGCCAAGAGTTAGCGGGAAAGATCACAGATACGCAGTATTTT.

The J gene is TRBJ1-4, the V gene TRBV29-1; 8 positions match TRBD1. The CDR3 length is 16 residues. CDR1 SQVTM and CDR2 ANQGSEA come from the germline V gene. The ends lost 5 bases at V and 3 bases at J; junction bases unmatched: 11. The CDR3 DNA reads as TGCAGCGTTCGGGCCCCAGGGGGCCTGGCTAATGAAAAACTGTTTTTT. Its protein product is CSVRAPGGLANEKLFF.

The chain has TRBV10-3 and TRBJ2-7; 7 bases agree with TRBD2. CDR3 length equals 12 residues. From germline, CDR1 is ENHRY and CDR2 SYGVKD. The junction had 5 bases not matched to a gene; V was cut back by 4 bases and J by 8 bases. CDR3 sequence reads: CAISAPSGQQYF. As DNA, the CDR3 is TGTGCCATCAGTGCCCCTAGCGGTCAGCAGTACTTC.